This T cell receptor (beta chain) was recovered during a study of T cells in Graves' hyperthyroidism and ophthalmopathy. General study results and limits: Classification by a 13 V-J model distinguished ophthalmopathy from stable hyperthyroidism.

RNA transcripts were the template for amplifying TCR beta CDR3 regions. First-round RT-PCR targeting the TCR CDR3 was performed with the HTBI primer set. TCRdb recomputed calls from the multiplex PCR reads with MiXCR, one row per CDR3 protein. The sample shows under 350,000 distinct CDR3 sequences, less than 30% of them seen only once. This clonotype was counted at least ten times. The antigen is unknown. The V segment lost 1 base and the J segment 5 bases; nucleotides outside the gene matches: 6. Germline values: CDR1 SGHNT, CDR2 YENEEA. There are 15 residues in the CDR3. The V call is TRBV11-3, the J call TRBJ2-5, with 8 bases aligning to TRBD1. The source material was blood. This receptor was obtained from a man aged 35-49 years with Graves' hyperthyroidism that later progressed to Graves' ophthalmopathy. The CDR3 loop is CASSLGQGLGETQYF. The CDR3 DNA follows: TGTGCCAGCAGCTTAGGACAGGGGCTCGGCGAGACCCAGTACTTC. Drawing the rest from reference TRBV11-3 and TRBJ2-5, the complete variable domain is EAGVVQSPRYKIIEKKQPVAFWCNPISGHNTLYWYLQNLGQGPELLIRYENEEAVDDSQLPKDRFSAERLKGVDSTLKIQPAELGDSAVYLCASSLGQGLGETQYFGPGTRLLVL.